The rows below give T cell receptor beta chains drawn from one sample of a study of cytomegalovirus exposure and HLA in healthy donors. Sequenced by immunoSEQ multiplex PCR; TCRdb stores in-frame clones only, minus some. The sample carries 200,000 to 250,000 clones, 76% recorded once. The sequencing sample was made of PBMCs. These receptors came from a man younger than 30 in good health and CMV-seronegative. Each CDR3 is given with its conserved first and last residue. Each record gives: J gene, D gene, clone size, CDR3 length, V gene, CDR3 DNA, CDR3 protein. The D gene is left open where the match is weak. Clone size is given for some rows only: seen once, a few or many times, or a class if the clone is expanded.

j_gene: TRBJ1-3; d_gene: -; abundance: -; len: 13; v_gene: TRBV29-1; CDR3nt: TGCAGCGGACAGGATAGCTCTGGAAACACCATATATTTT; CDR3aa: CSGQDSSGNTIYF
j_gene: TRBJ2-5; d_gene: TRBD2; abundance: -; len: 13; v_gene: TRBV27; CDR3nt: TGTGCCAGCAGTCCCCTAGCGGTAGAGACCCAGTACTTC; CDR3aa: CASSPLAVETQYF
j_gene: TRBJ2-7; d_gene: TRBD1; abundance: -; len: 15; v_gene: TRBV5-1; CDR3nt: TGCGCCAGCAGCATAGGGGGCGCAGCAACCTACGAGCAGTACTTC; CDR3aa: CASSIGGAATYEQYF
j_gene: TRBJ2-7; d_gene: TRBD1; abundance: -; len: 14; v_gene: TRBV7-6; CDR3nt: TGTGCCAGCAGCGCCCGACAGGGAATCAACGAGCAGTACTTC; CDR3aa: CASSARQGINEQYF
j_gene: TRBJ2-7; d_gene: -; abundance: once; len: 16; v_gene: TRBV21-1; CDR3nt: TGTGCCAGCAGCAAAAATATAGCTGGCCTACTCTACGAGCAGTACTTC; CDR3aa: CASSKNIAGLLYEQYF
j_gene: TRBJ2-5; d_gene: TRBD1; abundance: -; len: 16; v_gene: TRBV6-5; CDR3nt: TGTGCCAGCAGTTACTCGGGACAGGGGGCTTCAGAGACCCAGTACTTC; CDR3aa: CASSYSGQGASETQYF
j_gene: TRBJ2-7; d_gene: TRBD2; abundance: -; len: 15; v_gene: TRBV7-9; CDR3nt: TGTGCCAGCAGCTTTTGGACTAGCGGGAACGTCGAGCAGTACTTC; CDR3aa: CASSFWTSGNVEQYF
j_gene: TRBJ1-2; d_gene: -; abundance: -; len: 10; v_gene: TRBV2; CDR3nt: TGTGCCAGCGGAGGGTATGGCTACACCTTC; CDR3aa: CASGGYGYTF
j_gene: TRBJ2-5; d_gene: -; abundance: once; len: 13; v_gene: TRBV6-5; CDR3nt: TGTGCCAGCAGGGGCACCTCTCCCGGGACCCAGTACTTC; CDR3aa: CASRGTSPGTQYF
j_gene: TRBJ2-1; d_gene: TRBD2; abundance: -; len: 15; v_gene: TRBV10-3; CDR3nt: TGTGCCATCAGTACAGGACTAGCGGGATTCGATGAGCAGTTCTTC; CDR3aa: CAISTGLAGFDEQFF
j_gene: TRBJ1-1; d_gene: -; abundance: few; len: 13; v_gene: TRBV10-3; CDR3nt: TGTGCCACTTCGATGCGGGTTTTCACTGAAGCTTTCTTT; CDR3aa: CATSMRVFTEAFF